The 20 T cell receptor beta chains reported below all come from one sample, sequenced in a study of blood T cell repertoires in COVID-19. Generated by immunoSEQ multiplex PCR, the TCRdb table keeps only in-frame clones and is missing some. The sample holds a few hundred thousand clones, 88% seen once. Sequenced: peripheral blood. The receptors come from a man between 60 and 75 years old who had recovered from COVID-19.

This clone was seen a few times. The V gene is TRBV5-4, the J gene TRBJ1-1, with D perhaps matching TRBD1 (5 bases). In germline, CDR1 is SGHNT, CDR2 YYREEE (reference sequence). CDR3 length equals 16 residues. Trimming removed 2 bases from V and 0 bases from J, with 14 bases in between. This CDR3 is CASSLGGAGLNTEAFF. The CDR3 bases are TGTGCCAGCAGCTTAGGCGGGGCGGGATTGAACACTGAAGCTTTCTTT.

V and J are TRBV7-3 and TRBJ2-3; unclear D gene. CDR1 and CDR2 (germline): SGHTA, FQGTGA. CDR3 size: 14 residues. V was pared by 1 base and J by 1 base, with 6 bases between. As DNA, the CDR3 is TGTGCCAGCAGCTTAAGGGCAGGCACAGATACGCAGTATTTT. Translated: CASSLRAGTDTQYF.

The chain joins TRBV19 to TRBJ2-2; TRBD2 is a possible D gene (7 bases). Germline CDR1 LNHDA, CDR2 SQIVND (reference sequence). The V and J ends lost 9 bases and 4 bases respectively, with 18 bases between them. The CDR3 totals 15 residues. The CDR3 spells CASGGLATGTGELFF. CDR3 sequence (DNA): TGTGCCAGCGGGGGGCTAGCTACTGGCACCGGGGAGCTGTTTTTT. Filled out from reference TRBV19 and TRBJ2-2, the complete variable domain reads DGGITQSPKYLFRKEGQNVTLSCEQNLNHDAMYWYRQDPGQGLRLIYYSQIVNDFQKGDIAEGYSVSREKKESFPLTVTSAQKNPTAFYLCASGGLATGTGELFFGEGSRLTVL.

This clone was found once. The chain combines TRBV5-8 with TRBJ2-5; a possible D gene is TRBD1 (6 bases). Trimming removed 4 bases at V and 5 bases at J, with 15 bases between. The CDR3 is 14 amino acids. Germline-derived CDR1 and CDR2 are SGHTS and YDEGEE. CDR3 DNA: TGTGCCAGCAGCCCTACACAGGGCCAGGAGACCCAGTACTTC. Protein product: CASSPTQGQETQYF.

CDR3 protein: CASSIWQESNQPQHF. The CDR3 bases are TGTGCCAGTAGTATCTGGCAAGAAAGCAATCAGCCCCAGCATTTT. The chain recombines TRBV19 with TRBJ1-5; no clear D gene. The V and J ends lost 3 bases and 1 base respectively, with 10 bases between them. The CDR3 is 15 residues long. CDR1 and CDR2 from the germline V gene are LNHDA and SQIVND (reference sequence).

This clone has just a few counts. The chain is built from TRBV18 and TRBJ1-5; 10 positions match TRBD1. The CDR3 loop spans 14 amino acids. V shed 3 bases, J shed 5 bases, and the junction held 1 base outside the gene matches. In germline, CDR1 is KGHSH, CDR2 LQKENI. The CDR3 here is CASSPGQGHQPQHF. The CDR3 DNA is TGTGCCAGCTCACCGGGACAGGGGCATCAGCCCCAGCATTTT.

V and J are TRBV19 and TRBJ1-5; D is possibly TRBD1 (5 bases). Trimming removed 6 bases at V and 1 base at J, with 19 bases between. The CDR3 runs 17 residues. The germline gives CDR1 LNHDA, CDR2 SQIVND (reference sequence). CDR3: CASSQTRGGGSNQPQHF. The CDR3 nucleotides read TGTGCCAGTAGCCAAACCCGCGGGGGGGGAAGCAATCAGCCCCAGCATTTT.

The chain employs TRBV7-8 and TRBJ1-4, with a weak D call TRBD1 (6 bases). V lost 0 bases to trimming and J lost 7 bases, with 21 bases between them. The CDR3 runs to 18 residues. Germline assignment: CDR1 SGHVS and CDR2 FQNEAQ. The CDR3 DNA sequence: TGTGCCAGCAGCTTAGCCGACCTGACAGGCCCGGGTGCTGAAAAACTGTTTTTT. Its protein is CASSLADLTGPGAEKLFF.

The gene calls are TRBV11-2 and TRBJ2-1; D is ambiguous. This CDR3 is built from 14 residues. Trimming stripped 5 bases from V and 7 bases from J, with 15 bases between. Germline assignment: CDR1 SGHAT and CDR2 FQNNGV. CDR3 sequence: CASSTLARGNEQFF. The DNA of the CDR3 is TGTGCCAGCAGCACGCTCGCAAGAGGTAATGAGCAGTTCTTC.

The chain links TRBV5-4 to TRBJ2-3; tentatively, D is TRBD1 (6 bases). The germline V gene has CDR1 SGHNT and CDR2 YYREEE (reference sequence). V was shortened by 3 bases and J by 0 bases, with 11 bases between the two germline ends. CDR3 size: 15 residues. DNA for the CDR3: TGTGCCAGCAGCTCTACAGGGTTAAGCACAGATACGCAGTATTTT. Protein sequence: CASSSTGLSTDTQYF.

V is TRBV12-3 or TRBV12-4 and J is TRBJ1-5, with D possibly matching TRBD1 (5 bases). The V end was cut by 0 bases, the J end by 11 bases, with 11 bases between. This CDR3 region has 13 residues. CDR3 in DNA: TGTGCCAGCAGTTTAGCATACGGGGGGGCCCAGCATTTT. Its translation is CASSLAYGGAQHF.

This chain joins TRBV5-1 and TRBJ2-7; the D gene is possibly TRBD1 (5 bases). Germline CDR1 reads SGHRS; CDR2 reads YFSETQ. The CDR3 has 13 residues. With 6 bases removed from V and 0 bases from J, the gap between germline ends came to 10 bases. The CDR3 region is CASNPDSSYEQYF. CDR3 DNA sequence: TGCGCCAGCAACCCAGACAGCTCCTACGAGCAGTACTTC.

The chain employs TRBV7-9 and TRBJ2-7; D gene unclear. V was trimmed by 6 bases and J by 4 bases, leaving 10 bases between them. The CDR3 contains 12 residues. Germline-derived CDR1 and CDR2 are SEHNR and FQNEAQ (reference sequence). The CDR3 reads CASRRQGYEQYF. CDR3 in DNA: TGTGCCAGCAGGCGACAAGGTTACGAGCAGTACTTC.

This clone appeared many times. CDR3 nucleotide sequence: TGTGCCAGCCAAGAGAGAGATTTCAATGGCTACACCTTC. Amino acid sequence: CASQERDFNGYTF. The rearrangement joins TRBV2 to TRBJ1-2, with D uncertain. V lost 8 bases and J 6 bases, leaving 16 bases between the germline ends. The length of the CDR3 is 13 residues. Germline-derived CDR1 and CDR2 are SNHLY and FYNNEI.

This clone was observed a single time. For the CDR3, the DNA is TGTGCCAGCAGTTTGGAGAGCTCGTCACCCCTCCACTTT. It is translated as CASSLESSSPLHF. This chain uses TRBV12-3 or TRBV12-4 with TRBJ1-6; D is ambiguous. The CDR3 runs to 13 residues. Trimming removed 3 bases from V and 10 bases from J, with 10 bases in between.

The chain carries TRBV5-4 and TRBJ1-2; 7 bases map to TRBD1. Germline V CDR1 and CDR2: SGHNT, YYREEE (reference sequence). The junction had 16 bases not matched to a gene; V was cut back by 4 bases and J by 4 bases. CDR3 size: 17 residues. CDR3 bases: TGTGCCAGCAGCGACCAGACAGGGCGCCAATCTGGCTATGGCTACACCTTC. This gives the protein CASSDQTGRQSGYGYTF.

V and J are TRBV5-1 and TRBJ2-3, with D unresolved. The V gene lost 0 bases and the J gene lost 7 bases, with 6 bases spanning the gap. CDR3 size: 12 residues. Per the germline V gene, CDR1 is SGHRS and CDR2 is YFSETQ. This CDR3 is CASSLDVYTQYF. DNA for the CDR3: TGCGCCAGCAGCTTGGATGTCTATACGCAGTATTTT.

The chain combines TRBV5-1 with TRBJ1-4; no definite D call. The CDR3 sequence is 16 residues long. Germline V gene lookup returns CDR1 SGHRS and CDR2 YFSETQ. V was shortened by 0 bases and J by 4 bases, with 13 bases between the two germline ends. For the CDR3, the DNA is TGCGCCAGCAGCTTGGTAATGGGCGGGAGTAATGAAAAACTGTTTTTT. As protein: CASSLVMGGSNEKLFF.

The chain employs TRBV19 and TRBJ2-7, with 8 nucleotides matching TRBD1. Germline V gives CDR1 LNHDA, CDR2 SQIVND (reference sequence). This CDR3 has 14 residues. With 3 bases clipped from V and 3 bases from J, the junction kept 4 bases outside the gene matches. The CDR3 sequence: CASSITGTGYEQYF. The CDR3 bases are TGTGCCAGTAGTATTACCGGGACAGGCTACGAGCAGTACTTC.

The V call is TRBV19, the J call TRBJ2-1; 11 bases are a match to TRBD2. Germline-derived CDR1 and CDR2 are LNHDA and SQIVND (reference sequence). The CDR3 consists of 13 residues. V lost 5 bases to trimming and J lost 13 bases; unmatched junction nucleotides: 7. Here the CDR3 DNA reads TGTGCCAGTAGTTCAATAGCGGGGGGGGACCAGTTCTTC. This codes for CASSSIAGGDQFF.